This T cell receptor beta chain was obtained from a study of identical twins (dated by TCRdb to 2016 to 2017). Describing the broader study: To test whether fetal clonotypes persist, this study deep-sequenced TCR alpha and beta repertoires from monozygotic twins, from unrelated adults of various ages, and from cord blood. To rule out contamination, replicate twin experiments were performed at different times with different library preparation protocols.

Every donor in the study was a healthy Caucasian. Three pairs of female monozygotic twins, all aged roughly 18 to 29 years, made up the twin cohort. Peripheral blood mononuclear cells were the source from which RNA for the TCR libraries was isolated. Summary of the overall study and its limitations: The excess sharing between twins in beta out-of-frame sequences was weaker because fewer shared sequences reduced the signal-to-noise ratio. Out-of-frame TCR alpha sequences shared between twins showed an excess of low generation-probability sequences compared with coincidental sharing between unrelated individuals. Because the same donors could not be followed over many years, the conclusions relied on cross-sectional statistical analysis. Recombination models systematically underestimated out-of-frame TCR alpha sharing in monozygotic twins but agreed with sharing between unrelated individuals. Fewer insertions were carried by abundant cord blood beta clonotypes; a weaker similar trend was observed in young adult naive repertoires, while no such trend was observed in memory repertoires. Invariant T cells such as MAIT and iNKT could partly confound zero-insertion analyses, though diverse VJ usage argued against this for most clonotypes.

The library came from 5' RACE. Sequencer: Illumina HiSeq 2000. A universal primer binding site was introduced by template switching, and a unique molecular identifier was present in the final cDNA, enabling accurate counting of TCR cDNA molecules. Specific primers in the conserved constant-segment region were used to synthesize first-strand cDNA for TCR alpha and beta chains. To control for contamination, each cDNA library was double barcoded with a SMART-Mk sample barcode plus Illumina barcodes. Two successive PCR steps introduced TruSeq adapter sequences along with Illumina sample barcodes. Sequencing of the TCR alpha and beta cDNA libraries was done on the Illumina HiSeq platform using custom primers. In the source study's methods: MiGEC processed the raw reads to extract unique molecular identifiers, while MiXCR was used to determine the CDR3 positions. Recombination models were inferred per individual with the repgenHMM and IGoR tools using an EM algorithm. Shared clonotypes were analyzed with the tcR package in R, and sharing was normalized by the product of cloneset sizes. To study raw recombination without the effects of thymic and clonal selection, out-of-frame nonproductive sequences were analyzed. The public reads were reanalyzed by TCRdb: fastp trimming at Q25, MiXCR alignment, in-frame beta chains only. Here each entry gathers all rows of one CDR3 protein and keeps the most common genes and DNA. These V and J calls are TCRdb output, not the study's own analysis. This sample is represented by some 900,000 distinct CDR3 sequences; about 12% of them were singletons. The ten biggest clones cover around 1.5% of the sample.

With respect to this clonotype: The antigen it binds to is not known. This may be a read error: a much more frequent sequence differs by one nucleotide.

The same sample was also used in a study of yellow fever vaccine responses in identical twins. Per that second paper: According to the authors, the vaccine-induced T cell response in identical twins seemed to be partly convergent and partly specific to each individual. Focusing on identical twins, the study followed the T cell clones that responded to the vaccine, and did so with precision.

The sample consisted of PBMCs. The TCR comes from a woman between 18 and 29 years old in good health.

The sequence in DNA is TGTGCCATCAGACTAGCGGGGGACACAGATACGCAGTATTTT. Its protein product is CAIRLAGDTDTQYF. The V and J genes are TRBV10-3 and TRBJ2-3; 11 junctional bases match TRBD2. V lost 6 bases and J lost 2 bases, and the count of bases not matched to a germline gene is 1. The germline V gene encodes CDR1 ENHRY and CDR2 SYGVKD. The CDR3 spans 14 residues, from the cysteine through the phenylalanine. Only CDR3 DNA remains: 42 bases, in frame from the first base.